This entry lists 5 T cell receptor beta chains sequenced from one sample in a study of T cells after yellow fever vaccination. From the 5' RACE reads, TCRdb called clonotypes with MiXCR, one entry per CDR3 protein. The sample lists 150,000 or so distinct CDR3 sequences, approximately 9.7% occurring once. Sequencing used CD8+ T cells sorted from PBMCs, obtained 45 days after the yellow fever booster vaccination. Receptor source: a man aged 18 to 29 who received the YFV17D yellow fever vaccine.

The chain combines TRBV4-1 with TRBJ1-1, with D possibly being TRBD1 (5 bases). Between the trimmed V and J ends, which lost 2 bases and 8 bases, there was a span of 15 bases. The CDR3 totals 14 residues. Germline V gene data show CDR1 as MGHRA and CDR2 as YSYEKL. CDR3 sequence reads: CASSQRGLRTEAFF. In DNA form, the CDR3 reads TGCGCCAGCAGCCAACGGGGACTTAGGACAGAAGCTTTCTTT.

This clonotype appeared a few times. The chain has TRBV20-1 and TRBJ1-5; no clear D gene. Trimming took 4 bases from V and 3 from J, leaving 13 bases between them. The germline V gene has CDR1 DFQATT and CDR2 SNEGSKA (reference sequence). There are 14 residues in the CDR3. The CDR3 spells CSAKEDWVNQPQHF. Written as DNA, the CDR3 is TGCAGTGCTAAGGAAGATTGGGTCAATCAGCCCCAGCATTTT.

The chain has TRBV5-4 and TRBJ2-1; perhaps TRBD1 as D (6 bases). Trimming left V 4 bases short and J 7 bases short, with 12 bases between. The CDR3 extends over 13 amino acids. Germline V lookup: CDR1 SGHNT, CDR2 YYREEE (reference sequence). The CDR3 DNA reads as TGTGCCAGCAGCCCCGGGACACCGAATGAGCAGTTCTTC. This encodes CASSPGTPNEQFF. The full variable domain, completed using reference TRBV5-4 and TRBJ2-1, is ETGVTQSPTHLIKTRGQQVTLRCSSQSGHNTVSWYQQALGQGPQFIFQYYREEENGRGNFPPRFSGLQFPNYSSELNVNALELDDSALYLCASSPGTPNEQFFGPGTRLTVL.

This clonotype was picked up a small number of times. V and J are TRBV4-1 and TRBJ1-5, with 7 bases fitting TRBD1. The CDR3 spans 13 residues. V shed 3 bases, J shed 6 bases, and the junction held 2 bases outside the gene matches. Germline V gene sequence: CDR1 MGHRA, CDR2 YSYEKL. CDR3 in DNA: TGCGCCAGCAGCCACGACAGGGTTCAGCCCCAGCATTTT. It yields the protein CASSHDRVQPQHF.

The V call is TRBV27, the J call TRBJ2-3; D might be TRBD1 (6 bases). Per the germline V gene, CDR1 is MNHEY and CDR2 is SMNVEV (reference sequence). The CDR3 contains 12 residues. The V end was cut by 4 bases, the J end by 6 bases, with 8 bases between. CDR3 coding DNA: TGTGCCAGCAGTTGGGGGCTGGATACGCAGTATTTT. Translated: CASSWGLDTQYF.